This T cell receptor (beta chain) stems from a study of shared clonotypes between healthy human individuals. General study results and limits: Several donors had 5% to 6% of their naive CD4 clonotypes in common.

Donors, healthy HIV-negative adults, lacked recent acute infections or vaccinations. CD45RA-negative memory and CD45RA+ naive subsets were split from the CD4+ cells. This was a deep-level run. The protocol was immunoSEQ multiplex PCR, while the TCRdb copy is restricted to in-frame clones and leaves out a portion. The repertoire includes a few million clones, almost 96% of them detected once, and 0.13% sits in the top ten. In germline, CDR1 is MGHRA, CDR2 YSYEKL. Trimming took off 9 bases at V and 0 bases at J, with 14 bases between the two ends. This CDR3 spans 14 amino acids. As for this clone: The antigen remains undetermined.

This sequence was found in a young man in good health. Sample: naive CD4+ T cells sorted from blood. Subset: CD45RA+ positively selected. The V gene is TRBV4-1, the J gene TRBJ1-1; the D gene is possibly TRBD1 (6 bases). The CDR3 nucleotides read TGCGCCAGTACAAGGGGGGGGATGAACACTGAAGCTTTCTTT. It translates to CASTRGGMNTEAFF.